These 6 T cell receptor beta chains share one sample of origin, sequenced in a study of identical twins. TCRdb re-called the 5' RACE reads with MiXCR, one entry per CDR3 protein. This table has under 500,000 distinct CDR3 sequences, over 11% appearing once. The same data also went into a second study, on yellow fever vaccine responses in identical twins.

Sequenced sample: CD4+ T cells sorted from blood. The receptors here all came from a woman younger than 35 in good health.

This clonotype was seen more than once but under ten times. The V call is TRBV14, the J call TRBJ2-7; D remains ambiguous. The germline CDR1 and CDR2 sequences are SGHDN and FVKESK. The V gene lost 1 base and the J gene lost 5 bases, with 9 bases spanning the gap. This CDR3 is 13 amino acids long. CDR3 sequence reads: CASSQGAWHEQYF. CDR3 DNA: TGTGCCAGCAGCCAAGGGGCCTGGCACGAGCAGTACTTC.

This chain links TRBV27 with TRBJ2-3; D call uncertain. V was clipped by 8 bases and J by 0 bases, with 9 bases between them. This CDR3 contains 13 residues. The V gene's germline CDR1 is MNHEY and CDR2 SMNVEV (reference sequence). The CDR3 DNA sequence: TGTGCCAGCCGAATCACTAGCACAGATACGCAGTATTTT. Protein product: CASRITSTDTQYF.

V usage is TRBV11-2 and J usage is TRBJ2-5, with 8 bases matching TRBD2. The CDR3 runs to 18 residues. Germline-derived CDR1 and CDR2 are SGHAT and FQNNGV. J was trimmed by 6 bases and V by 2 bases; bases with no gene match: 17. In DNA, the CDR3 is TGTGCCAGCAGCTTAATCACCACCGGTTTTCGGGGGGGCCAGACCCAGTACTTC. It is translated as CASSLITTGFRGGQTQYF. Looking up the rest from reference TRBV11-2 and TRBJ2-5 gives the full variable domain: EAGVAQSPRYKIIEKRQSVAFWCNPISGHATLYWYQQILGQGPKLLIQFQNNGVVDDSQLPKDRFSAERLKGVDSTLKIQPAKLEDSAVYLCASSLITTGFRGGQTQYFGPGTRLLVL.

This clonotype occurred many times. The chain couples TRBV2 to TRBJ1-2; 10 bases fit TRBD1. The CDR3 has 15 residues. V shed 2 bases, J shed 3 bases, and the junction held 3 bases outside the gene matches. Germline V gives CDR1 SNHLY, CDR2 FYNNEI. CDR3 in DNA: TGTGCCAGCAGTGAACCAGGACAGGGGGACTATGGCTACACCTTC. It codes for CASSEPGQGDYGYTF.

In its sample, this clonotype was seen a few times. The chain uses TRBV7-2 and TRBJ2-4; perhaps TRBD2 as D (7 bases). The CDR3 has 13 residues. V lost 1 base and J 13 bases, leaving 14 bases between the germline ends. The germline gives CDR1 SGHTA, CDR2 FQGNSA. The CDR3 DNA is TGTGCCAGCAGCTTAGTTTTTGCGGGGGCACAGTACTTC. Its protein product is CASSLVFAGAQYF.

The table lists this clonotype with a few counts. This CDR3 is CASSLVAGVSVNEQFF. The CDR3 DNA follows: TGTGCCAGCAGCTTAGTAGCGGGAGTAAGTGTCAATGAGCAGTTCTTC. This chain joins TRBV7-9 and TRBJ2-1; 9 positions agree with TRBD2. Germline CDR1 and CDR2: SEHNR and FQNEAQ (reference sequence). The CDR3 length is 16 residues. V gave up 1 base and J gave up 6 bases; unmatched junction bases: 7.